The TCR beta chain described here comes from a study of OX40 agonist ivuxolimab in advanced cancers. Overall study context: Patients with prior anti-PD-1, anti-PD-L1 or anti-CTLA-4 therapy were eligible; 40% to 45% had some. Findings of the study overall: The specificity for antigen of the expanded peripheral T cells was not determined. There were also nonresponders showing low normalized T-cell clonal expansion.

Turning to this clone: Its target is unknown.

The V end lost 0 bases, the J end lost 1 base, and 12 bases lay between the germline ends. There are 16 residues in the CDR3. Per germline, CDR1 LGHNA and CDR2 YSLEER. Here immunoSEQ multiplex PCR was the method, and the copy in TCRdb shows in-frame clones only, minus some. The sample includes over 60,000 clones, roughly 80% of them seen just once. This sequence was found in an adult with an advanced solid tumor such as melanoma, head and neck, liver or kidney cancer. The gene calls are TRBV4-3 and TRBJ1-1, with D unclear. The specimen was CD4+ or CD8+ T cells sorted from blood, collected in a trial of the OX40 agonist ivuxolimab. CDR3 in DNA: TGCGCCAGCAGCCAAGACCTCCCTATGGGGAACACTGAAGCTTTCTTT. Translated: CASSQDLPMGNTEAFF.